Given below is one TCR beta chain in context. The record originates from a study of PD-1 blockade in classical Hodgkin lymphoma. Sequenced by immunoSEQ multiplex PCR; TCRdb stores in-frame clones only, minus some. Counted here are tens of thousands of clones, 85% to 90% occurring once; the ten biggest clones make up around 10%. Trimming removed 5 bases at V and 3 bases at J, with 13 bases between. This CDR3 comprises 15 residues. Per the germline V gene, CDR1 is SEHNR and CDR2 is FQNEAQ (reference sequence). All patients experienced relapse after autologous stem cell transplantation, and brentuximab vedotin exposure was variable.

The chain uses TRBV7-9 and TRBJ1-4; TRBD1 might be the D (6 bases). Sequencing used peripheral blood mononuclear cells (PBMCs), obtained before the second cycle of nivolumab. The source is a human donor with classical Hodgkin lymphoma. The CDR3 here is CASSPLTGPNEKLFF. Here the CDR3 DNA reads TGTGCCAGCAGCCCGCTGACAGGACCTAATGAAAAACTGTTTTTT.